The sequence of this TCR beta chain was determined in a study of long-term antiretroviral therapy in people with HIV. Study results and caveats: ART preceded a rise in diversity that nonetheless stayed lower than in transplant donor controls. Clones that expanded before ART (that is, prior to treatment) dominated the repertoire at all time points.

Remarks on this clone: The antigen remains unidentified.

Researchers ran immunoSEQ v3.0 at survey level. Repertoires were generated with immunoSEQ multiplex PCR, while TCRdb's copy carries only in-frame clones and drops some. Of 48,000 or so clones in the sample, around 80% are singletons; the top ten hold around 3.2%. The junction had 3 bases not matched to a gene; V was cut back by 3 bases and J by 3 bases. The germline CDR1 and CDR2 sequences are SGDLS and YYNGEE. This CDR3 is 15 amino acids long. The V and J genes are TRBV9 and TRBJ1-1; 12 nucleotides agree with TRBD1. Material: unsorted PBMCs, obtained 0.8 years after starting antiretroviral therapy. This TCR came from a woman in her late teens or twenties with HIV. The CDR3 spells CASSGGTGGDTEAFF. The CDR3 DNA is TGTGCCAGCAGCGGAGGGACAGGGGGCGACACTGAAGCTTTCTTT.